Here is one T cell receptor (beta chain) with its context. Antigen specificity is unknown. Nested PCRs of about 17 and 10 cycles, two in total, were run on TCRalpha and TCRbeta cDNA. After re-calling the 5' RACE reads, TCRdb lists one entry per CDR3 protein, DNA absent. The table lists about 440,000 distinct CDR3 sequences. The data derive from a study of monozygotic twins with inflammatory bowel disease. Notes on the study in general: Support was absent for any single strong signal or clonotype linked to IBD.

This CDR3 has 15 amino acids. Germline V gene sequence: CDR1 SGHAT, CDR2 FQNNGV. The source of this sequence is a human donor with ulcerative colitis or Crohn's disease, or a healthy co-twin of an affected twin (not recorded which). The sample taken for sequencing was blood. V gene TRBV11-2 combines with J gene TRBJ1-1. CDR3 region: CASSLLFGRNTEAFF.